This T cell receptor beta chain was retrieved from a study of T cell clones after liver transplantation. Overall study context: Apart from a few HCV-positive recipients, transplants were for non-autoimmune, non-viral reasons.

Method: immunoSEQ multiplex PCR; TCRdb's copy keeps in-frame clones and lacks some. Counted here are more than 100,000 clones, about 80% occurring once; the ten biggest clones make up about 3%. The germline V gene has CDR1 LNHDA and CDR2 SQIVND (reference sequence). This CDR3 contains 17 residues. With 6 bases clipped from V and 4 bases from J, the junction kept 10 bases outside the gene matches. The sequencing here drew on CD4+ T cells from blood, taken around 48 months after liver transplant. This receptor was taken from a human patient who received a liver transplant. Part of the T cell pool may stem from the graft donor. The rearrangement uses TRBV19 and TRBJ2-7; 15 bases line up with TRBD2. CDR3 sequence reads: CASRGGLGTSGRYEQYF. DNA for the CDR3: TGTGCCAGTAGAGGAGGTCTAGGGACTAGCGGGAGGTACGAGCAGTACTTC.